This TCR beta chain was found in a study of Graves' ophthalmopathy and Graves' hyperthyroidism. The sequenced template was RNA, covering the TCR beta CDR3 region. The first round was an RT-PCR with HTBI primers, and the second round was a multiplex PCR. TCRdb re-called the multiplex PCR reads through MiXCR, storing one row per CDR3 protein. Of hundreds of thousands of distinct CDR3 sequences listed, roughly 21% are singletons. Hyperthyroidism was classified as stable if no ophthalmopathy occurred within 18 months of follow-up. PBMCs were obtained from 10 ml of fresh peripheral blood. This CDR3 is 14 amino acids long. Trimming removed 0 bases at V and 3 bases at J, with 9 bases between. In its sample, this clonotype was seen many times.

V gene TRBV12-3 or TRBV12-4 combines with J gene TRBJ2-7; weak D call: TRBD2 (5 bases). The sequence was obtained from a young woman with stable Graves' hyperthyroidism. Sequencing input: peripheral blood. Here the CDR3 reads CASSLASVFYEQYF. The CDR3, as DNA: TGTGCCAGCAGTTTAGCTAGCGTGTTCTACGAGCAGTACTTC.